This entry concerns a single T cell receptor beta chain. Other nucleotide sequences from this sample produce the same CDR3. Authors' analysis steps: Researchers report that nucleated cell counts were estimated from reference gene primer amplification. Sequencing was performed with immunoSEQ multiplex PCR; in TCRdb, only in-frame clones are kept and a portion is missing. The DNA was the basis for D and trimming; V, J and clone size are from that table. Of approximately 120,000 clones listed, about 80% are singletons. This specimen belongs to a study of blood T cell repertoires in COVID-19. The overall study: Spain, Italy and the United States supplied samples that represented acute and convalescent COVID-19. PBMCs, B-cell-depleted T cells, or T cells provided the cDNA or gDNA that made up the material.

This CDR3 region has 15 residues. V was clipped by 0 bases and J by 4 bases, with 10 bases between them. Per the germline V gene, CDR1 is MNHEY and CDR2 is SVGAGI. The chain carries TRBV6-5 and TRBJ1-5; D gene unclear. The clonotype originates from a man aged 55 to 70 with acute or convalescent COVID-19. Material: peripheral blood. The CDR3 here is CASSYSSRGNQPQHF. The CDR3 nucleotides are TGTGCCAGCAGTTACTCCAGTAGAGGGAATCAGCCCCAGCATTTT.